Detailed here is one T cell receptor (beta chain). At one boundary the junction diverges from the germline segment, which might be a read error. Produced via immunoSEQ multiplex PCR; TCRdb's table is partial and in-frame only. The sample includes under 200,000 clones, around 92% of them seen just once. Looked up from germline, CDR1 is SQVTM and CDR2 is ANQGSEA. CDR3 length equals 17 residues. The data originate from a study of cytomegalovirus exposure and HLA in healthy donors. The sequence derives from a woman aged 18-29 years in good health and CMV-seropositive. Specimen: PBMCs. The chain links TRBV29-1 to TRBJ2-2; 11 bases are shared with TRBD2. The CDR3 protein is CSVGGLAGGSNTGELFF. The CDR3 coding sequence is TGCAGCGTTGGGGGCTTAGCGGGAGGGTCGAATACCGGGGAGCTGTTTTTT.